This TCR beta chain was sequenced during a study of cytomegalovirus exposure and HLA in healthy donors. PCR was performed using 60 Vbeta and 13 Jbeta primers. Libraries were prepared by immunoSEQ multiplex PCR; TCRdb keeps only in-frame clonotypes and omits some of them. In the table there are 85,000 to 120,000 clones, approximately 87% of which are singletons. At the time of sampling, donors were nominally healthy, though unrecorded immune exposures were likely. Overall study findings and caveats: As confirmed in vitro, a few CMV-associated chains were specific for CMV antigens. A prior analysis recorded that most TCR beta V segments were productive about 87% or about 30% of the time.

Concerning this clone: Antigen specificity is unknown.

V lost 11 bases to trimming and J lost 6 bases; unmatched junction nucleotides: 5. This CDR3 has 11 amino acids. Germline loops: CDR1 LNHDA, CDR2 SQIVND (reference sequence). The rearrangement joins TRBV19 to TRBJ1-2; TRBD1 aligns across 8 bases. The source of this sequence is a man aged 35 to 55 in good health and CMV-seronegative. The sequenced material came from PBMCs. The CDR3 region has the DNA TGTGCCGGTCAGGGGGCGGATGGCTACACCTTC. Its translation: CAGQGADGYTF. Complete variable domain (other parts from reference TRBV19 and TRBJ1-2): DGGITQSPKYLFRKEGQNVTLSCEQNLNHDAMYWYRQDPGQGLRLIYYSQIVNDFQKGDIAEGYSVSREKKESFPLTVTSAQKNPTAFYLCAGQGADGYTFGSGTRLTVV.